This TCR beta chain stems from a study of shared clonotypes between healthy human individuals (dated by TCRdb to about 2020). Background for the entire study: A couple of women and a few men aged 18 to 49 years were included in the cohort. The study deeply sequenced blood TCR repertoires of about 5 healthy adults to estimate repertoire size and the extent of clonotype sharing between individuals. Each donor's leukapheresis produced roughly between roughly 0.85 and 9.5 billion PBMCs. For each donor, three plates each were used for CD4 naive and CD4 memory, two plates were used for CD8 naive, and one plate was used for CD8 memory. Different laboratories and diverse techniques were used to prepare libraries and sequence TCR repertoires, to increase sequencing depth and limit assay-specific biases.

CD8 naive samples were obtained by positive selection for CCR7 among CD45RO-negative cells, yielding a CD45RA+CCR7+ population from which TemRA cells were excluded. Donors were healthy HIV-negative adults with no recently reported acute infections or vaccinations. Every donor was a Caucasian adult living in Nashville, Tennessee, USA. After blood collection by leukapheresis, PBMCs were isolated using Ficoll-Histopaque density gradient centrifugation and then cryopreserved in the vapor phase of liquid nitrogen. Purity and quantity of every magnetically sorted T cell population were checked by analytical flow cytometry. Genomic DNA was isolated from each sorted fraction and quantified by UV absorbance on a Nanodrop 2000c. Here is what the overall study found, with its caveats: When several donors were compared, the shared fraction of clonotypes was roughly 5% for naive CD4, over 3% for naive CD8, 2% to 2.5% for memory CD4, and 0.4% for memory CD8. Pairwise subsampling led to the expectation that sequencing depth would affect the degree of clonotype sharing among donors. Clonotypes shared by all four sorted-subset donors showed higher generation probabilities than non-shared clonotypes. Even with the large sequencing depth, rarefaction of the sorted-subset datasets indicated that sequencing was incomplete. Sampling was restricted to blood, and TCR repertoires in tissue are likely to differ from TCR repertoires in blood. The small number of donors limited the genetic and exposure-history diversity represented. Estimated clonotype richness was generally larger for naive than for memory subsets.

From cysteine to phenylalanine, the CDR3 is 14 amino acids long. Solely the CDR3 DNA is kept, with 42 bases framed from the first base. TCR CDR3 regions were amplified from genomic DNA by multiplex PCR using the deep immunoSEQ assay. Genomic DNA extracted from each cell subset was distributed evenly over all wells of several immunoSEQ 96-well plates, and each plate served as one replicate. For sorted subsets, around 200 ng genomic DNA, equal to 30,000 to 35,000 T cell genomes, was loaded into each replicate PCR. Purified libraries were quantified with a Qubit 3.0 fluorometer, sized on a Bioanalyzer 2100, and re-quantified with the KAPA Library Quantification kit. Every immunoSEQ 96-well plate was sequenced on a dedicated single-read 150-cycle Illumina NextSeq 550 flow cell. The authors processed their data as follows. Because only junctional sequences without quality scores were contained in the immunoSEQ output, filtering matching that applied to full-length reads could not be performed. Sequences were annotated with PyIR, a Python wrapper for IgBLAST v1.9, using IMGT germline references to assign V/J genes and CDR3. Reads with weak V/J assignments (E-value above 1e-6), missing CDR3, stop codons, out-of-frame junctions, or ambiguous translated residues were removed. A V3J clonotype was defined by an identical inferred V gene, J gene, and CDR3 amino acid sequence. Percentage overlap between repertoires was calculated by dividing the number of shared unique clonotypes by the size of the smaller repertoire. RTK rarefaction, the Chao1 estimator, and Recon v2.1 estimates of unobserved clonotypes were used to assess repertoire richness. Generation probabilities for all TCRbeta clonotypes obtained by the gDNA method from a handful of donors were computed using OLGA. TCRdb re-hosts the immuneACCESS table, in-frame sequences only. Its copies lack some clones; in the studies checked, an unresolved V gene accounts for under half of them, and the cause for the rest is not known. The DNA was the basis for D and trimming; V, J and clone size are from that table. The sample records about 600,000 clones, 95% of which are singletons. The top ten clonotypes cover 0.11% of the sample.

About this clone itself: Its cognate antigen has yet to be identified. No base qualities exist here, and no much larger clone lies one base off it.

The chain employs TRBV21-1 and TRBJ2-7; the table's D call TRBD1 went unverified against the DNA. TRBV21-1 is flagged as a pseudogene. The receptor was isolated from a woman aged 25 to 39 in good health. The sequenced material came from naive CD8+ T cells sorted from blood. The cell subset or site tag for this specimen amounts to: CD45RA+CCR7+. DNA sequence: TGTGCCAGCAGACAGAGGAACAGGGTCCACGAGCAGTACTTC. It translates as CASRQRNRVHEQYF.